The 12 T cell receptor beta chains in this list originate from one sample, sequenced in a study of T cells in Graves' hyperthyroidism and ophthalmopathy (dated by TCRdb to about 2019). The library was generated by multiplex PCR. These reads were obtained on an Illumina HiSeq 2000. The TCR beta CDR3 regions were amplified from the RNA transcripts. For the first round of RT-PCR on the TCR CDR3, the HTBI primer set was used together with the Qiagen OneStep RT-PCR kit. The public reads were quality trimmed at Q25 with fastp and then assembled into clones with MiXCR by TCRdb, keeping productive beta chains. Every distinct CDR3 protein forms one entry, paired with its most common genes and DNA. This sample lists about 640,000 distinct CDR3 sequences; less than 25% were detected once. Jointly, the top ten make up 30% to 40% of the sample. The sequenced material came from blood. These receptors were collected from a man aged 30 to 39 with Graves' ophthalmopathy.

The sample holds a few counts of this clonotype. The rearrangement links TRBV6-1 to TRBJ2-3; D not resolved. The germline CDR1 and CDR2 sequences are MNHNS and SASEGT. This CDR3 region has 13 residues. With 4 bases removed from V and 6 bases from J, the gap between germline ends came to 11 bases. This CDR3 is CASSATIMDTQYF. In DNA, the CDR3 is TGTGCCAGCAGTGCCACAATAATGGATACGCAGTATTTT.

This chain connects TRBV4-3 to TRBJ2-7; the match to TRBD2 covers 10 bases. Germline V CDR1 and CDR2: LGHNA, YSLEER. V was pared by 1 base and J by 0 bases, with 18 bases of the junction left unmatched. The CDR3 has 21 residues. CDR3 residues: CASSQAAFRTSGNANSYEQYF. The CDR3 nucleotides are TGCGCCAGCAGCCAAGCCGCCTTTCGGACTAGCGGCAATGCCAACTCCTACGAGCAGTACTTC.

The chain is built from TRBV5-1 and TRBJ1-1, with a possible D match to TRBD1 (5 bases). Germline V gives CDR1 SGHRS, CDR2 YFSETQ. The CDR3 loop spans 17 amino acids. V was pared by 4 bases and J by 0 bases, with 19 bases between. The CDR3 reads CASSVGRGRGMNTEAFF. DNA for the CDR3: TGCGCCAGCAGCGTGGGACGCGGGCGTGGAATGAACACTGAAGCTTTCTTT.

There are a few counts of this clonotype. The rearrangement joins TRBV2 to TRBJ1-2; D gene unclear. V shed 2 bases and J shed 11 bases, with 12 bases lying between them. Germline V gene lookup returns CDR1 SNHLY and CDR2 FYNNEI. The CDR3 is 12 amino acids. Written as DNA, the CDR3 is TGTGCCAGCAGTGAACTTACGCAGGCGTACACCTTC. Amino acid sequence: CASSELTQAYTF.

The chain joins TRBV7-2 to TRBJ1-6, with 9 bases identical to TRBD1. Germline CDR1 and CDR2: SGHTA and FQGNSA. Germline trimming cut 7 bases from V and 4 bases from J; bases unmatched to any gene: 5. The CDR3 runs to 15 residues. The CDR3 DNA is TGTGCCAGCAATATAGGACAGGGGTATAATTCACCCCTCCACTTT. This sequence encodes CASNIGQGYNSPLHF.

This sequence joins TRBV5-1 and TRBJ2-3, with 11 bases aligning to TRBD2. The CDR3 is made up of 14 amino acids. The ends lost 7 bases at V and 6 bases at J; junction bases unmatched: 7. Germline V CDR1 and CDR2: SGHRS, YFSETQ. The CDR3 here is CASWEGTSGDTQYF. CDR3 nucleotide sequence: TGCGCCAGCTGGGAGGGGACTAGCGGTGATACGCAGTATTTT.

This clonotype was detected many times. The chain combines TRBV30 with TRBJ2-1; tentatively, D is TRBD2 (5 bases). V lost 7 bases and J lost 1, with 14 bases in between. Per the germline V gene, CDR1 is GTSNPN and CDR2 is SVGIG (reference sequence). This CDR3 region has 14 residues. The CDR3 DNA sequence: TGTGCCTCCCTCGTGGCGGGTTCCTACAATGAGCAGTTCTTC. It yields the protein CASLVAGSYNEQFF.

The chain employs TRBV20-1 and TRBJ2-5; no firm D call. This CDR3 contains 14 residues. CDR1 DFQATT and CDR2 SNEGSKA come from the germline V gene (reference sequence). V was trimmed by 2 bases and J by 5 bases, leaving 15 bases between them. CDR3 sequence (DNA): TGCAGTGCTAGACAATGGGGTGCATGGGAGACCCAGTACTTC. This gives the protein CSARQWGAWETQYF.

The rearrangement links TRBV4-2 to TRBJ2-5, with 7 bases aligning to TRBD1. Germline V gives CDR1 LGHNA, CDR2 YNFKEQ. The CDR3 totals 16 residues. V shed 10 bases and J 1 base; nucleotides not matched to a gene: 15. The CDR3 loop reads CATGRLQGEGQETQYF. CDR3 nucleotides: TGTGCCACCGGACGTTTGCAGGGGGAAGGCCAAGAGACCCAGTACTTC.

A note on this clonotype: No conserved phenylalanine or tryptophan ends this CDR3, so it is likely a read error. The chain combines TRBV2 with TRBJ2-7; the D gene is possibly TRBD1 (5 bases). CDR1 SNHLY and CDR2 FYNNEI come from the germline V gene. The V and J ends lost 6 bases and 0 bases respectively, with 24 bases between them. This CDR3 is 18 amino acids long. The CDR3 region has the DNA TGTGCCAGCAGCGAGGTAGGGGCCAAGGGGTATAGCTCCTACGAGCAGTACCTC. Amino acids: CASSEVGAKGYSSYEQYL.

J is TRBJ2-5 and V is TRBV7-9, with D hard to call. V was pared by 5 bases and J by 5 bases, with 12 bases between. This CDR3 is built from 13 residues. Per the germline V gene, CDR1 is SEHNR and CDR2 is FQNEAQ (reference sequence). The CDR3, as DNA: TGTGCCAGCAGCCAGTCGAGCGCCGAGACCCAGTACTTC. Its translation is CASSQSSAETQYF.

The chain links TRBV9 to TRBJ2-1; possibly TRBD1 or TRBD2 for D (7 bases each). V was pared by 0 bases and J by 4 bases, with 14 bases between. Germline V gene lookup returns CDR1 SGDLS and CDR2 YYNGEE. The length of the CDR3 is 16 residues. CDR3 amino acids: CASSVEAGGVYNEQFF. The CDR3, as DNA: TGTGCCAGCAGCGTAGAGGCAGGGGGGGTATACAATGAGCAGTTCTTC. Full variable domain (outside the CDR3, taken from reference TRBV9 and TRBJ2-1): DSGVTQTPKHLITATGQRVTLRCSPRSGDLSVYWYQQSLDQGLQFLIQYYNGEERAKGNILERFSAQQFPDLHSELNLSSLELGDSALYFCASSVEAGGVYNEQFFGPGTRLTVL.